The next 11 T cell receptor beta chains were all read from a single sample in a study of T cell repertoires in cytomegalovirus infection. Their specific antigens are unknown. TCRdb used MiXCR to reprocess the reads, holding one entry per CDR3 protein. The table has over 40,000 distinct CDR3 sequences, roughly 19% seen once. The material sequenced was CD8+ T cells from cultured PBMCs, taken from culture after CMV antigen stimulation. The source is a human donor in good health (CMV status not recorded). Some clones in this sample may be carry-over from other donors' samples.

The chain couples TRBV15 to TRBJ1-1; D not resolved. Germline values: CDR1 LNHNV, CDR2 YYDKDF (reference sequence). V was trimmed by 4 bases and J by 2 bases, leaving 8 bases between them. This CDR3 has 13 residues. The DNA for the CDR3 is TGTGCCACCAGCATTCAAGCAAACACTGAAGCTTTCTTT. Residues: CATSIQANTEAFF.

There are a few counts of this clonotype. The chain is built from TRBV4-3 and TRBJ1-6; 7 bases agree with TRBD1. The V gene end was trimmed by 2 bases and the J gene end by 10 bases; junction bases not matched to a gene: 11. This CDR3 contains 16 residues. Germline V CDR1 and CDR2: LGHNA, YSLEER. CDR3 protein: CASSQTTGIIQSPLHF. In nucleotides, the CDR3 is TGCGCCAGCAGCCAAACGACAGGGATTATACAATCACCCCTCCACTTT.

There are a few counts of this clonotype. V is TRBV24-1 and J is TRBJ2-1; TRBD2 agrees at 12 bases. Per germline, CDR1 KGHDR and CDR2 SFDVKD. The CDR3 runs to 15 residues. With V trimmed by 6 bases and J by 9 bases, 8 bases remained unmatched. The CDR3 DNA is TGTGCCACCAGTCACCCTAGCGGGGGGGCAGGTGAGCAGTTCTTC. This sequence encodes CATSHPSGGAGEQFF.

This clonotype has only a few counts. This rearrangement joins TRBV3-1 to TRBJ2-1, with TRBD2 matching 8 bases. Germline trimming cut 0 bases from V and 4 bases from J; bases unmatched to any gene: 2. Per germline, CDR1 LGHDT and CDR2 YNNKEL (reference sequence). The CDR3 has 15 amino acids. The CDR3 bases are TGTGCCAGCAGCCAAGAACTAGCGGTTTACAATGAGCAGTTCTTC. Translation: CASSQELAVYNEQFF.

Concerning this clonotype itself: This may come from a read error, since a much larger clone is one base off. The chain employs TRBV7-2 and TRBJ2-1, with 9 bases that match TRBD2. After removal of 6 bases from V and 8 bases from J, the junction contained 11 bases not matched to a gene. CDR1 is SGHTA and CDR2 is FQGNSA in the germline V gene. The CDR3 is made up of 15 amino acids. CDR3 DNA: TGTGCCAGCAGAACCGGGACTAGCCCCGGTGATGAGCAGTTCTTC. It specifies CASRTGTSPGDEQFF.

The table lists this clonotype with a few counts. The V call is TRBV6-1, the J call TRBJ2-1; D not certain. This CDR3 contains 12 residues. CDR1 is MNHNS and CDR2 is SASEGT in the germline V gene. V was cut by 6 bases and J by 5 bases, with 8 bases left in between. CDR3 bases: TGTGCCAGCAGCGCTGCCCACAATGAGCAGTTCTTC. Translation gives CASSAAHNEQFF.

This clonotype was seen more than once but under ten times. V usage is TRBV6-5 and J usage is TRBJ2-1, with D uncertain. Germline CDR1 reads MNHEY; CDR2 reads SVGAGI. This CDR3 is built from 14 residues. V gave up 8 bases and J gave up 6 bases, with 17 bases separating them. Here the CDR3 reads CASQDNNKVNEQFF. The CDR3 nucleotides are TGTGCCAGCCAAGACAATAACAAAGTCAATGAGCAGTTCTTC.

CDR3 nucleotide sequence: TGTGCCACCAGCAATGAGCCTGGGGACAATGAGCAGTTCTTC. This sequence encodes CATSNEPGDNEQFF. The chain links TRBV15 to TRBJ2-1; D ambiguous. The CDR3 spans 14 residues. The V end was cut by 4 bases, the J end by 5 bases, with 12 bases between. CDR1 is LNHNV and CDR2 is YYDKDF in the germline V gene (reference sequence).

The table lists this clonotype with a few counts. The CDR3 loop reads CASTPSGGPWDTQYF. CDR3 bases: TGTGCCAGCACCCCGTCGGGGGGGCCCTGGGATACGCAGTATTTT. The rearrangement links TRBV28 to TRBJ2-3, with 8 bases fitting TRBD2. The J segment lost 6 bases and the V segment lost 7 bases, leaving 12 bases of the junction unmatched. The CDR3 contains 15 residues. Germline assignment: CDR1 MDHEN and CDR2 SYDVKM.

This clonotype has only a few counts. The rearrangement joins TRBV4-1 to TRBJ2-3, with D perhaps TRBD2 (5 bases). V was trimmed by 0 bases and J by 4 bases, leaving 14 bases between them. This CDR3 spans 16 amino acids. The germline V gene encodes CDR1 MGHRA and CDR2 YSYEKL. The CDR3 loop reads CASSQETRSLADTQYF. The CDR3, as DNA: TGCGCCAGCAGCCAAGAAACTAGAAGTTTAGCAGATACGCAGTATTTT.

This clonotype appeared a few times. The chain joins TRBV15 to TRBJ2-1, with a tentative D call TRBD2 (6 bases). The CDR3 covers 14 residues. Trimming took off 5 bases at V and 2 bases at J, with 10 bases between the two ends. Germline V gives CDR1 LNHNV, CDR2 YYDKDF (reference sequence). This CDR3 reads CATSESSAYNEQFF. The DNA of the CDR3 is TGTGCCACCAGCGAGTCTAGCGCCTACAATGAGCAGTTCTTC.